These 19 T cell receptor beta chains were sequenced from one sample in a study of blood T cell repertoires in COVID-19. Only in-frame clones appear in the TCRdb table, and some are missing; sequencing was by immunoSEQ multiplex PCR. In the table there are hundreds of thousands of clones, roughly 85% of which are singletons. Sequencing input: peripheral blood. These receptors all come from a woman between 18 and 30 years old with acute or convalescent COVID-19.

This rearrangement joins TRBV5-6 to TRBJ2-5, with D perhaps TRBD1 (6 bases). V was trimmed by 4 bases and J by 0 bases, leaving 13 bases between them. This CDR3 has 15 residues. Germline-derived CDR1 and CDR2 are SGHDT and YYEEEE. The CDR3 DNA sequence: TGTGCCAGCAGCGGCCGGACAGATTACCAAGAGACCCAGTACTTC. Translation gives CASSGRTDYQETQYF.

J is TRBJ1-1 and V is TRBV18, with a possible D match to TRBD1 (5 bases). CDR1 is KGHSH, CDR2 LQKENI, per germline. The V end was cut by 3 bases, the J end by 2 bases, with 16 bases between. There are 16 residues in the CDR3. The CDR3 sequence is CASSPPNRSRNTEAFF. In nucleotides, the CDR3 is TGTGCCAGCTCACCCCCCAACAGGTCGCGCAACACTGAAGCTTTCTTT.

This clone was found once. The chain is built from TRBV5-6 and TRBJ1-1; D unresolved. This CDR3 comprises 13 residues. The germline V gene encodes CDR1 SGHDT and CDR2 YYEEEE. Deletions cut 0 bases from V and 7 bases from J, with 10 bases between. CDR3 DNA: TGTGCCAGCAGCTTGGATCGGGATCTTGAAGCTTTCTTT. Amino acids: CASSLDRDLEAFF.

The chain carries TRBV5-1 and TRBJ2-3; possibly TRBD2 for D (5 bases). This CDR3 is built from 13 residues. V lost 5 bases, J lost 2 bases, and 9 bases lay in between. The germline CDR1 and CDR2 sequences are SGHRS and YFSETQ. CDR3 in amino acids: CASRGVYTDTQYF. In DNA form, the CDR3 reads TGCGCCAGCAGGGGAGTCTACACAGATACGCAGTATTTT.

The chain has TRBV29-1 and TRBJ2-3; D may be TRBD1 (6 bases). Trimming took off 4 bases at V and 4 bases at J, with 12 bases between the two ends. Germline V lookup: CDR1 SQVTM, CDR2 ANQGSEA. The CDR3 is 13 residues long. The CDR3 region has the DNA TGCAGCGTTGCGGGGCAGGGGCCAGATACGCAGTATTTT. Its translation: CSVAGQGPDTQYF.

CDR3 protein: CASSTGTASSGNTIYF. DNA of the CDR3: TGTGCCAGCAGCACCGGGACAGCGAGCTCTGGAAACACCATATATTTT. This chain links TRBV9 with TRBJ1-3; 7 bases map to TRBD1. V lost 4 bases, J lost 0 bases, and 7 bases stayed unmatched. CDR1 is SGDLS, CDR2 YYNGEE, per germline. The CDR3 runs 16 residues.

The rearrangement uses TRBV29-1 and TRBJ1-1, with 7 positions matching TRBD1. CDR1 is SQVTM, CDR2 ANQGSEA, per germline. V dropped 7 bases and J dropped 1; count of bases not matched to a gene: 9. This CDR3 region has 14 residues. CDR3 sequence reads: CSARLGTANTEAFF. CDR3 sequence (DNA): TGCAGCGCCCGACTAGGGACAGCGAACACTGAAGCTTTCTTT. Variable domain in full (rest from reference TRBV29-1 and TRBJ1-1): SAVISQKPSRDICQRGTSLTIQCQVDSQVTMMFWYRQQPGQSLTLIATANQGSEATYESGFVIDKFPISRPNLTFSTLTVSNMSPEDSSIYLCSARLGTANTEAFFGQGTRLTVV.

This chain's CDR3 is CASSLGGEPYEQYF. The DNA of the CDR3 is TGTGCCAGCAGCCTAGGAGGAGAGCCCTACGAGCAGTACTTC. This chain connects TRBV5-6 to TRBJ2-7, with D perhaps matching TRBD2 (5 bases). Germline CDR1 SGHDT, CDR2 YYEEEE. The CDR3 loop spans 14 amino acids. V lost 4 bases and J lost 2, with 13 bases in between. The variable domain in full, with the rest retrieved from reference TRBV5-6 and TRBJ2-7, is DAGVTQSPTHLIKTRGQQVTLRCSPKSGHDTVSWYQQALGQGPQFIFQYYEEEERQRGNFPDRFSGHQFPNYSSELNVNALLLGDSALYLCASSLGGEPYEQYFGPGTRLTVT.

J is TRBJ1-5 and V is TRBV7-2; D is undetermined. V was cut by 2 bases and J by 7 bases, with 6 bases left in between. The CDR3 is 12 amino acids. Germline V gene lookup returns CDR1 SGHTA and CDR2 FQGNSA. CDR3 sequence reads: CASSLQLQPQHF. CDR3 DNA sequence: TGTGCCAGCAGCTTACAACTACAGCCCCAGCATTTT.

The chain uses TRBV9 and TRBJ1-6, with D possibly being TRBD1 (6 bases). This CDR3 spans 15 amino acids. Germline V gene data show CDR1 as SGDLS and CDR2 as YYNGEE. V was shortened by 3 bases and J by 6 bases, with 13 bases between the two germline ends. CDR3 sequence reads: CASSATGGSNSPLHF. CDR3 bases: TGTGCCAGCAGCGCAACGGGGGGCAGTAATTCACCCCTCCACTTT.

This clone was counted at least ten times. The chain carries TRBV4-2 and TRBJ2-3, with 8 bases that match TRBD2. CDR3 length equals 18 residues. The J segment lost 5 bases and the V segment lost 3 bases, leaving 16 bases of the junction unmatched. CDR1 LGHNA and CDR2 YNFKEQ come from the germline V gene. The DNA for the CDR3 is TGTGCCAGCAGCCATGCTCCCCCGGAAAGCGGGGGTGGAGATACGCAGTATTTT. Translation gives CASSHAPPESGGGDTQYF.

The gene calls are TRBV5-8 and TRBJ1-2; unclear D gene. CDR3 length equals 11 residues. Trimming stripped 0 bases from V and 8 bases from J, with 5 bases between. Per germline, CDR1 SGHTS and CDR2 YDEGEE. The chain's CDR3 is CASSLVGGYTF. The CDR3 DNA follows: TGTGCCAGCAGCTTGGTCGGGGGCTACACCTTC.

This chain links TRBV28 with TRBJ1-2; D not resolved. The CDR3 covers 12 residues. V lost 2 bases and J lost 7, with 8 bases in between. Looked up from germline, CDR1 is MDHEN and CDR2 is SYDVKM. This CDR3 is CASSLTSTGYTF. In DNA, the CDR3 is TGTGCCAGCAGTTTAACAAGTACTGGCTACACCTTC.

V and J are TRBV6-5 and TRBJ2-7; 9 bases are shared with TRBD1. Unmatched junction bases numbered 5, after V lost 6 bases and J lost 5 bases. The CDR3 covers 13 residues. Germline V CDR1 and CDR2: MNHEY, SVGAGI. CDR3 nucleotides: TGTGCCAGCAGAACCACAGGGGGCAACGAGCAGTACTTC. Amino acids: CASRTTGGNEQYF.

V gene TRBV7-3 combines with J gene TRBJ2-2, with D perhaps TRBD1 (5 bases). Germline V CDR1 and CDR2: SGHTA, FQGTGA. V was shortened by 5 bases and J by 5 bases, with 9 bases between the two germline ends. The CDR3 consists of 13 residues. The CDR3 nucleotides are TGTGCCAGCAGCACACAGGAGACCGGGGAGCTGTTTTTT. Translation gives CASSTQETGELFF. The full variable domain, with the rest looked up from reference TRBV7-3 and TRBJ2-2, is GAGVSQTPSNKVTEKGKYVELRCDPISGHTALYWYRQSLGQGPEFLIYFQGTGAADDSGLPNDRFFAVRPEGSVSTLKIQRTERGDSAVYLCASSTQETGELFFGEGSRLTVL.

V gene TRBV19 combines with J gene TRBJ2-5; D might be TRBD1 (5 bases). The CDR3 covers 17 residues. The germline V and J ends were trimmed by 1 base and 2 bases, with 17 bases remaining between them. The germline V gene has CDR1 LNHDA and CDR2 SQIVND (reference sequence). The CDR3 DNA follows: TGTGCCAGTAGTATAGGGCTCTCGTCGCAGGGACAAGAGACCCAGTACTTC. Its translation is CASSIGLSSQGQETQYF.

The V and J genes are TRBV5-1 and TRBJ2-3; no definite D call. The V end lost 4 bases, the J end lost 7 bases, and 7 bases lay between the germline ends. The CDR3 is 11 amino acids. Per the germline V gene, CDR1 is SGHRS and CDR2 is YFSETQ. The CDR3 DNA sequence: TGCGCCAGCAGCATAAATTATACGCAGTATTTT. Translating gives CASSINYTQYF. The complete variable domain, with remaining parts taken from reference TRBV5-1 and TRBJ2-3, reads KAGVTQTPRYLIKTRGQQVTLSCSPISGHRSVSWYQQTPGQGLQFLFEYFSETQRNKGNFPGRFSGRQFSNSRSEMNVSTLELGDSALYLCASSINYTQYFGPGTRLTVL.

The V gene is TRBV6-5, the J gene TRBJ1-2; D is perhaps TRBD1 (5 bases). V lost 5 bases and J 3 bases, leaving 13 bases between the germline ends. The CDR3 has 14 amino acids. In germline, CDR1 is MNHEY, CDR2 SVGAGI. In DNA, the CDR3 is TGTGCCAGCAGTCCGGCTACAGGTGACTATGGCTACACCTTC. Encoded protein: CASSPATGDYGYTF.

This clone was detected only a few times. V is TRBV5-4 and J is TRBJ1-1, with 9 bases lining up with TRBD1. Germline V CDR1 and CDR2: SGHNT, YYREEE (reference sequence). The CDR3 covers 15 residues. The J segment lost 3 bases and the V segment lost 6 bases, leaving 9 bases of the junction unmatched. The CDR3 is CASTQGGTGHTEAFF. In DNA, the CDR3 is TGTGCCAGCACCCAGGGGGGGACAGGGCACACTGAAGCTTTCTTT.